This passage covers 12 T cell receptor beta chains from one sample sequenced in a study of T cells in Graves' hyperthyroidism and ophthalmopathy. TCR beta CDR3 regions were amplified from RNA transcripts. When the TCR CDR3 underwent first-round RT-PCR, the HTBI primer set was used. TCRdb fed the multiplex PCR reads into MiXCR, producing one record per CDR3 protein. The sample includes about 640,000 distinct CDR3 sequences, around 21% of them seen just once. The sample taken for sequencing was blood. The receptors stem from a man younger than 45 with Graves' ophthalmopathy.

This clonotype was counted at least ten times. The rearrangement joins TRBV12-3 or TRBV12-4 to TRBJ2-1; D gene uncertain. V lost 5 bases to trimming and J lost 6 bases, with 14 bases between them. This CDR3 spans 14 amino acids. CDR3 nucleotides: TGTGCCAGCAGTGATAGTAATTGGCGCAATGAGCAGTTCTTC. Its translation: CASSDSNWRNEQFF.

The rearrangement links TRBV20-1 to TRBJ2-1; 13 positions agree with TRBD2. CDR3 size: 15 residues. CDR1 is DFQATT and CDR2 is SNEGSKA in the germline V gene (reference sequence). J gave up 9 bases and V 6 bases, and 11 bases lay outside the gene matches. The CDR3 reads CSATHPGLAGTEQFF. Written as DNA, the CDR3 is TGCAGTGCAACTCACCCGGGACTAGCGGGAACTGAGCAGTTCTTC.

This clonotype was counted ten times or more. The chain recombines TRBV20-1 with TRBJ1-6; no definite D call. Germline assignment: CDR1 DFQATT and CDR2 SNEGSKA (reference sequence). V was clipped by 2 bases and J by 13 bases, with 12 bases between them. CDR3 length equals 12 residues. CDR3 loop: CSARSAGAPLHF. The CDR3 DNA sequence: TGCAGTGCTAGATCGGCGGGAGCGCCCCTCCACTTT.

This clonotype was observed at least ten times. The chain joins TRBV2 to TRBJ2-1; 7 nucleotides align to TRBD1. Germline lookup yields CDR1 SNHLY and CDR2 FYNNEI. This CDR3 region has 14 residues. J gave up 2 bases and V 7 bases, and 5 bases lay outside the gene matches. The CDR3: CASNRQGTYNEQFF. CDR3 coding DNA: TGTGCCAGCAACAGACAGGGCACCTACAATGAGCAGTTCTTC.

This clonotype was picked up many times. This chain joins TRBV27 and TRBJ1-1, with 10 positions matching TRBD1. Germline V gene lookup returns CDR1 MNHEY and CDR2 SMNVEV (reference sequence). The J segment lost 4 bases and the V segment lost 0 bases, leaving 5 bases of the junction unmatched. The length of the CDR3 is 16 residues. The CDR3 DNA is TGTGCCAGCAGTTTATCCCGGACAGGGGGGAGCACTGAAGCTTTCTTT. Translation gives CASSLSRTGGSTEAFF.

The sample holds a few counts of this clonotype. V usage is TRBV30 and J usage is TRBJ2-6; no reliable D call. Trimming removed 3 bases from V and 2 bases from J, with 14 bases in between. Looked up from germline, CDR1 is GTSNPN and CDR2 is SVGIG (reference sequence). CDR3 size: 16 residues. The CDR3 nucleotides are TGTGCCTGGAGCGTCACTTGGCAGCCTGGGGCCAACGTCCTGACTTTC. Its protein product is CAWSVTWQPGANVLTF.

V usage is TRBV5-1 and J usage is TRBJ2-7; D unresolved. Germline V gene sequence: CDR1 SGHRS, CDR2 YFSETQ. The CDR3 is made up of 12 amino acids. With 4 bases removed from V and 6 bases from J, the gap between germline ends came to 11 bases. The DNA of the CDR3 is TGCGCCAGCAGCCAAGAGGTTGGCGAGCAGTACTTC. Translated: CASSQEVGEQYF.

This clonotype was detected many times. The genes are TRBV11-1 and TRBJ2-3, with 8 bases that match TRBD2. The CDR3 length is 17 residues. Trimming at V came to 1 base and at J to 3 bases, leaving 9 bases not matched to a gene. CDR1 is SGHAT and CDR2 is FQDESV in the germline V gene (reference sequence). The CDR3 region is CASSLGPAGGSTDTQYF. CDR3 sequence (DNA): TGTGCCAGCAGCTTAGGACCCGCGGGAGGTTCGACAGATACGCAGTATTTT.

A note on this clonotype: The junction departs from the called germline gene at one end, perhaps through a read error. CDR3 sequence: CSARYIEQGPYGQYF. In nucleotides, the CDR3 is TGCAGTGCTAGGTATATTGAACAGGGTCCCTACGGGCAGTACTTC. The chain carries TRBV20-1 and TRBJ2-7, with D perhaps matching TRBD1 (6 bases). CDR1 and CDR2 (germline): DFQATT, SNEGSKA (reference sequence). CDR3 length equals 15 residues.

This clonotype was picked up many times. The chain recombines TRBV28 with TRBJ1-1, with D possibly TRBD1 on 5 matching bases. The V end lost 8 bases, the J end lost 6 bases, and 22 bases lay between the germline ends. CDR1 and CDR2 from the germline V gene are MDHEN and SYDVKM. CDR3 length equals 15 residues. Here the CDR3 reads CASGLAPRQFSEAFF. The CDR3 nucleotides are TGTGCCAGCGGCTTAGCCCCCCGACAGTTTTCTGAAGCTTTCTTT.

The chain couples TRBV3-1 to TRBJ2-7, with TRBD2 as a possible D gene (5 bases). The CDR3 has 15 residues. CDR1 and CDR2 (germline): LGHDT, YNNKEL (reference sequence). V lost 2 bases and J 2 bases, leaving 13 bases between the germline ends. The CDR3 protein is CASSQPRAETYEQYF. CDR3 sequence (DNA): TGTGCCAGCAGCCAACCTCGAGCGGAGACCTACGAGCAGTACTTC.

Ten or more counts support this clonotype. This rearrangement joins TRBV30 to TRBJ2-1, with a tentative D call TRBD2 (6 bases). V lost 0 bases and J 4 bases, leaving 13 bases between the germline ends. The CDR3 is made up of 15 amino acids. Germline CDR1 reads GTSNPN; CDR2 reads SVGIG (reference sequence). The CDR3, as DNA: TGTGCCTGGAGTGTAGGGCTAGCGATATACAATGAGCAGTTCTTC. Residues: CAWSVGLAIYNEQFF.